The present entry profiles one TCR beta chain with its context. No antigen is known for it. There are no base qualities to consult, and no much larger clone falls within one base. The data stem from a study of cytomegalovirus exposure and HLA in healthy donors (dated by TCRdb to the late 2010s). For context, the study as a whole: According to a later analysis, one platform produced both the 100 to 150 validation repertoires and the 550 to 800 repertoires of the first cohort. The study was designed to test whether signatures of past pathogen exposure could be identified by cataloging public T cell receptors. A separate validation cohort of some 130 different subjects was used in addition to the roughly 700-subject first cohort. To predict cytomegalovirus infection status, the study combined high-throughput TCR immunosequencing, statistical association of individual TCRs with disease status, and machine learning. Summary of the overall study and its limitations: In vitro tests confirmed that three of the cytomegalovirus-associated TCR beta chains recognize cytomegalovirus antigens. A later analysis had no HLA typing for the validation cohort, so co-occurrence there was scored across all 110 or so repertoires. The classifier was reported to diagnose cytomegalovirus status with high specificity and sensitivity in both the original and validation cohorts. It was suggested by the authors that the approach could potentially be generalized to other disease states and immunological phenotypes. The study gave a list of around 170 TCR beta chains associated with cytomegalovirus. Subsequent analysis determined that TCRs grouped into clusters in the first cohort also showed a tendency toward co-occurrence across the approximately 120 validation repertoires, and 85% to 95% of cluster scores exceeded 0. Most TCR sequences were seen in very few donors, while some public TCRs were found in many individuals.

Separate from the roughly 700-subject first cohort, the validation cohort of 95 to 150 subjects was the group to which the donors belonged. From the cysteine up to the phenylalanine, the CDR3 has a length of 11 residues. This entry keeps only the CDR3 DNA: 33 bases, framed from base 1. The germline V gene sets CDR1 to MNHEY and CDR2 to SVGAGI. V is reduced by 6 bases and J by 8 bases, leaving a spacing of 7 bases between them. Libraries were prepared through the immunoSEQ multiplex PCR assay. As for the original processing: A statistical classification framework was built for diagnosing cytomegalovirus status from the catalog of TCR beta chain sequences. TCRdb provides this immuneACCESS table in a form limited to in-frame rearrangements. Some clones are lacking; in checked studies, under half of them reflect an unresolved V gene, and why the rest are absent is not known. The DNA gave D and trimming, while V, J and clone size come from that table. In this sample the table shows approximately 60,000 clones, roughly 90% of which occur a single time. The top ten hold about 3% of the sample.

Specimen: PBMCs. The rearranged chain carries TRBV6-5 and TRBJ1-4; the D segment could be TRBD1, given 5 matching bases. The sequence derives from a man aged 18-30 years in good health and CMV-seronegative. The sequenced DNA: TGTGCCAGCAGGGAGGGGGAAAAACTGTTTTTT. This codes for CASREGEKLFF.